This T cell receptor (beta chain) was found in a study of T cell clonality in common variable immunodeficiency. Overall study findings and caveats: Fewer TCRbeta clones were shared among CVID subjects than controls. Links between repertoire features and CVID complications were heterogeneity-limited. Compared with healthy controls, CVID subjects showed increased TCRbeta clonality, mostly in about a third.

This clone was found many times. Its antigen remains unknown. The CDR3 end falls 3 residues outside the read, so it is completed with the germline J gene. Measured with immunoSEQ multiplex PCR; TCRdb has only the in-frame clones, and not every one. The table records about 37,000 clones without singletons, the ten largest covering less than 4.5%. The CDR3 extends over 14 amino acids. V lost 1 base, J lost 9 bases, and 4 bases stayed unmatched. Germline V CDR1 and CDR2: SGHVS, FQNEAQ. Blood samples were heparinized, 5 to 8 ml per donor. Sequenced: peripheral blood mononuclear cells. This clonotype originated in a person aged 18 to 70 in good health. V gene TRBV7-8 combines with J gene TRBJ2-1, with 9 positions matching TRBD2. Partial CDR3 DNA: TGTGCCAGCAGCTTAGTAGCGGGGGCAGTTGAG. It yields the protein CASSLVAGAVE. The complete CDR3 sequence is CASSLVAGAVEQFF. Complete variable domain (other parts from reference TRBV7-8 and TRBJ2-1): GAGVSQSPRYKVAKRGQDVALRCDPISGHVSLFWYQQALGQGPEFLTYFQNEAQLDKSGLPSDRFFAERPEGSVSTLKIQRTQQEDSAVYLCASSLVAGAVEQFFGPGTRLTVL.